This T cell receptor beta chain was recovered during a study of shared clonotypes between healthy human individuals. Points from the study as a whole: A few donors had 5% to 6.5% of their naive CD4 clonotypes in common. Clonotypes shared by all four sorted-subset donors had higher generation probabilities than non-shared clonotypes.

The V end was cut by 6 bases, the J end by 1 base, with 9 bases between. Germline lookup yields CDR1 MDHEN and CDR2 SYDVKM. The CDR3 runs 13 residues. Details on this clone: The target antigen is unknown. Within the sample, other DNA sequences also encode this same CDR3.

Here immunoSEQ multiplex PCR was the method, and the copy in TCRdb shows in-frame clones only, minus some. The sample carries 850,000 to 1,200,000 clones, around four fifths recorded once. The sample taken for sequencing was memory CD4+ T cells sorted from blood. Subset indicated: CD45RA-negative fraction. This clonotype was obtained from a man aged 18 to 30 in good health. The V and J genes are TRBV28 and TRBJ1-2, with D perhaps TRBD1 (5 bases). The CDR3 protein is CASSPDSNYGYTF. For the CDR3, the DNA is TGTGCCAGCAGCCCTGACAGTAACTATGGCTACACCTTC.